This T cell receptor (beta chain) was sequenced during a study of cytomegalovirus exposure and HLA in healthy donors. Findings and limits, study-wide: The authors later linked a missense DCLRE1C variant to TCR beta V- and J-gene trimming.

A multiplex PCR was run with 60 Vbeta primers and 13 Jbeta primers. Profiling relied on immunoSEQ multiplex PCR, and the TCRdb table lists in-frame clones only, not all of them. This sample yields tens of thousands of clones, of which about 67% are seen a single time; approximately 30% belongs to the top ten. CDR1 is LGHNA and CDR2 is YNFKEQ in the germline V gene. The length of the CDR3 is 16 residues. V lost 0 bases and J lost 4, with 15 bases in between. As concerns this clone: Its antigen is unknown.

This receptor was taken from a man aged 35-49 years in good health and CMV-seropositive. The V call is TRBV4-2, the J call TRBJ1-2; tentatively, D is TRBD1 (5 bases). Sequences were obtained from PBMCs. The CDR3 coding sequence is TGTGCCAGCAGCCAAGATCTCAGGGCAGGGCTCTATGGCTACACCTTC. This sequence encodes CASSQDLRAGLYGYTF.